This TCR beta chain appears in the sequencing data of a study of cytomegalovirus exposure and HLA in healthy donors. Notes on the study in general: Analyses of presence and absence presupposed an approximately uniform sequencing depth across donors. Sequencing likely produced, as an artifact, a cluster of highly shared sequence variants.

Each donor was healthy, and each was a bone marrow donor. With regard to this clone: The antigen remains unidentified.

PCR employed 60 Vbeta and 13 Jbeta primers. This table comes from immunoSEQ multiplex PCR, and its TCRdb copy is limited to in-frame clones, with some not included. This table has about 110,000 clones, 76% appearing once. CDR3 length equals 14 residues. Per germline, CDR1 SGHNT and CDR2 YYREEE (reference sequence). The V and J ends lost 0 bases and 0 bases respectively, with 6 bases between them. Sequencing used PBMCs. The TCR sequence derives from a woman in her forties or fifties in good health and CMV-seropositive. The chain combines TRBV5-4 with TRBJ1-1, with TRBD1 as a possible D gene (5 bases). CDR3 nucleotide sequence: TGTGCCAGCAGCTTGGGGGGCATGAACACTGAAGCTTTCTTT. Residues: CASSLGGMNTEAFF.